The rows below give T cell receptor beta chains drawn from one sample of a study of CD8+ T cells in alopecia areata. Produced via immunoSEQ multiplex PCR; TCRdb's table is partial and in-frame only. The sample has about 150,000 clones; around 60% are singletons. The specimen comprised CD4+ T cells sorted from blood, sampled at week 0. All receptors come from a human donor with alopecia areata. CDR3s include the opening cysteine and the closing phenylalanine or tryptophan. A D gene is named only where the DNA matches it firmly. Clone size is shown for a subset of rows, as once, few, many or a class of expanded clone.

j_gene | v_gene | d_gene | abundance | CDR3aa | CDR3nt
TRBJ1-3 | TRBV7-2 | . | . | CASSLDRVSGNTIYF | TGTGCCAGCAGCTTAGACCGGGTCTCTGGAAACACCATATATTTT
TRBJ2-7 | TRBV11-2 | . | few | CASTFRGYYEQYF | TGTGCCAGCACCTTCAGGGGCTACTACGAGCAGTACTTC
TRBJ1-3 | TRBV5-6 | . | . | CASSLDGLRFIGNTIYF | TGTGCCAGCAGCCTGGACGGATTACGTTTCATAGGAAACACCATATATTTT
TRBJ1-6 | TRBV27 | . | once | CASSRGWGNSPLHF | TGTGCCAGCAGCCGGGGTTGGGGGAATTCACCCCTCCACTTT
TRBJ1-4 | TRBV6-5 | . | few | CASRPQKNEKLFF | TGTGCCAGCAGGCCGCAGAAAAATGAAAAACTGTTTTTT
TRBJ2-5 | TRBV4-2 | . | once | CASSQEPDSAGAGETQYF | TGTGCCAGCAGCCAAGAGCCCGACTCGGCCGGGGCCGGGGAGACCCAGTACTTC
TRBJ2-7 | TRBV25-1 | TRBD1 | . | CASTPGGQQQYF | TGTGCCAGCACCCCAGGGGGACAACAGCAGTACTTC
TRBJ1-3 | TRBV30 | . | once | CAWSPMWGNTIYF | TGTGCCTGGAGTCCCATGTGGGGAAACACCATATATTTT
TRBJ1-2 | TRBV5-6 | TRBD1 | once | CASSLPGQGLNYGYTF | TGTGCCAGCAGCTTACCGGGACAGGGACTCAACTATGGCTACACCTTC
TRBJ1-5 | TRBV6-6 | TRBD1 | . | CASSYSGQGSNQPQHF | TGTGCCAGCAGTTACTCGGGACAGGGTAGCAATCAGCCCCAGCATTTT
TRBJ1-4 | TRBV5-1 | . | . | CASSSGPGGEKLFF | TGCGCCAGCAGCTCCGGCCCAGGCGGTGAAAAACTGTTTTTT
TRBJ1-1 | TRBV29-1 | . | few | CSVTRLGQGKRGTEAFF | TGCAGCGTTACACGACTTGGGCAGGGTAAACGCGGCACTGAAGCTTTCTTT
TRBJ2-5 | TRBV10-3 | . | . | CAISEGETQYF | TGTGCCATCAGTGAGGGCGAGACCCAGTACTTC
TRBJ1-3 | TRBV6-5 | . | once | CASSYSNPGSGNTIYF | TGTGCCAGCAGTTACTCGAACCCGGGCTCTGGAAACACCATATATTTT
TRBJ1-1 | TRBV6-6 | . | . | CASSYGTVAEAFF | TGTGCCAGCAGTTACGGTACGGTCGCTGAAGCTTTCTTT
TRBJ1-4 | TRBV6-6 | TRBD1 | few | CASSPGQGTANEKLFF | TGTGCCAGCAGTCCAGGACAGGGGACGGCTAATGAAAAACTGTTTTTT
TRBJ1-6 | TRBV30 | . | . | CAWSGYTLHF | TGTGCCTGGAGTGGATACACCCTCCACTTT
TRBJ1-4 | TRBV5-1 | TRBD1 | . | CASSFADRGREKLFF | TGCGCCAGCAGCTTTGCCGACAGGGGCCGTGAAAAACTGTTTTTT
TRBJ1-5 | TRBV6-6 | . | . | CASSYSGSNQPQHF | TGTGCCAGCAGTTACTCGGGTAGCAATCAGCCCCAGCATTTT
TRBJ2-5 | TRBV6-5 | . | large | CASSFRREETQYF | TGTGCCAGCAGTTTCAGGAGAGAAGAGACCCAGTACTTC
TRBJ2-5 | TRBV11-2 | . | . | CASSPRDTIRETQYF | TGTGCCAGCAGCCCCCGGGACACCATCCGGGAGACCCAGTACTTC
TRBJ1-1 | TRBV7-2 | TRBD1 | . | CASSFGTGRGTEAFF | TGTGCCAGCAGCTTCGGGACAGGGAGAGGCACTGAAGCTTTCTTT
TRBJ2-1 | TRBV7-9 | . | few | CASSTPGGPYNEQFF | TGTGCCAGCAGCACCCCCGGAGGGCCCTACAATGAGCAGTTCTTC
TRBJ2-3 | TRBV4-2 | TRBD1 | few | CASSLGTGTDTQYF | TGTGCCAGCAGCCTAGGGACAGGTACAGATACGCAGTATTTT
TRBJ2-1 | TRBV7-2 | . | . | CASSFQGNYNEQFF | TGTGCCAGCAGCTTCCAGGGGAATTACAATGAGCAGTTCTTC
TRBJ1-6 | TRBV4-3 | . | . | CASSQDGGVRNSPLHF | TGCGCCAGCAGCCAAGATGGAGGGGTTCGAAATTCACCCCTCCACTTT
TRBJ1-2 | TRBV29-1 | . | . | CSVESDTKYGYTF | TGCAGCGTTGAATCGGACACCAAGTATGGCTACACCTTC
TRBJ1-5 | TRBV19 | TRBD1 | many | CASSLGQGMGQPQHF | TGTGCCAGTAGTTTGGGACAGGGTATGGGGCAGCCCCAGCATTTT
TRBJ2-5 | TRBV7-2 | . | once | CASRAGGFQETQYF | TGTGCCAGCAGGGCCGGAGGGTTCCAAGAGACCCAGTACTTC
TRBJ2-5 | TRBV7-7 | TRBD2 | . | CASSTMSGGAETQYF | TGTGCTAGCAGCACCATGAGCGGGGGCGCAGAGACCCAGTACTTC
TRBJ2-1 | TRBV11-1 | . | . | CASSGDGGPYNEQFF | TGTGCCAGCAGCGGCGACGGGGGACCTTACAATGAGCAGTTCTTC
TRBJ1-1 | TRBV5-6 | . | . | CASILGRDTTEAFF | TGTGCCAGCATCTTGGGTAGGGACACAACTGAAGCTTTCTTT
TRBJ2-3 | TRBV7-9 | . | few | CASSLERGQLF | TGTGCCAGCAGCTTAGAAAGAGGGCAGCTTTTT
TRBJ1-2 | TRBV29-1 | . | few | CSVGSSGKGSYTF | TGCAGCGTTGGTAGTTCAGGGAAGGGAAGCTACACCTTC
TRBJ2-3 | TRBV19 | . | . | CASTGGTGSTDTQYF | TGTGCCAGTACCGGGGGGACAGGAAGCACAGATACGCAGTATTTT
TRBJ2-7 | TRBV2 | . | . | CASSRGIDEQYF | TGTGCCAGCTCCCGAGGCATTGACGAGCAGTACTTC
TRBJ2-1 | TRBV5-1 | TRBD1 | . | CASSFLGQGNNEQFF | TGCGCCAGCAGTTTCCTGGGACAGGGAAACAATGAGCAGTTCTTC
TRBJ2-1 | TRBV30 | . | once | CAWSPQGNEQFF | TGTGCCTGGAGTCCCCAGGGAAATGAGCAGTTCTTC
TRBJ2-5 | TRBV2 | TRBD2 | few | CASSEGTSAKGTQYF | TGTGCCAGCAGTGAGGGGACTAGCGCCAAAGGGACCCAGTACTTC
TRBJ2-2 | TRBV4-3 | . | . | CASSRTSLFSGELFF | TGCGCCAGCAGCCGGACTTCTCTTTTCTCCGGGGAGCTGTTTTTT
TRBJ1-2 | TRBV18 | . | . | CASSPDSTNYGYTF | TGTGCCAGCTCACCCGACAGTACTAACTATGGCTACACCTTC
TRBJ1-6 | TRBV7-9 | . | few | CASSYGLGSPLHF | TGTGCCAGCTCCTACGGTTTGGGTTCACCCCTCCACTTT
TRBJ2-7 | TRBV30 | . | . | CAWSRPWNEQYF | TGTGCCTGGAGTAGGCCTTGGAACGAGCAGTACTTC
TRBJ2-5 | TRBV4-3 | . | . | CASSQEVARTQYF | TGCGCCAGCAGCCAAGAGGTGGCGCGGACCCAGTACTTC
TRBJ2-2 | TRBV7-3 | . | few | CASSLLGTGELFF | TGTGCCAGCAGCTTACTGGGCACCGGGGAGCTGTTTTTT